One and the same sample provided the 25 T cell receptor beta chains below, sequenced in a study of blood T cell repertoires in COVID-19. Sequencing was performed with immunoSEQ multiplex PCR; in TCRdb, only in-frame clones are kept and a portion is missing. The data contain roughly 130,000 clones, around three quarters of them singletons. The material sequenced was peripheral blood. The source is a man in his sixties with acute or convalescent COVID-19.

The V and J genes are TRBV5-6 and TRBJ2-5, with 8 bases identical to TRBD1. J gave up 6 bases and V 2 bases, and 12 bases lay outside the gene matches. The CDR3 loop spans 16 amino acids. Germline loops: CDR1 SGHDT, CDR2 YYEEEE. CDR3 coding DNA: TGTGCCAGCAGCTTCGATCAGGGGGCCCTCGTTAAGACCCAGTACTTC. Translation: CASSFDQGALVKTQYF.

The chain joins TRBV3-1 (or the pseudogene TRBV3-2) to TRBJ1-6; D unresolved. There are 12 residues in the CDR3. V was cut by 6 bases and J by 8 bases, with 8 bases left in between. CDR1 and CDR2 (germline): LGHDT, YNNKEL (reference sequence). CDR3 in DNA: TGTGCCAGCAGTCGGGTGGATTCACCCCTCCACTTT. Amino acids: CASSRVDSPLHF.

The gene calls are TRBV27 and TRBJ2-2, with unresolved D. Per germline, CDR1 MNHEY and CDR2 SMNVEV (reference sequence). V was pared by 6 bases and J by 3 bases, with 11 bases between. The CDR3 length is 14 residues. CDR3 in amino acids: CASRDTDYTGELFF. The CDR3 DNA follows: TGTGCCAGCAGGGATACAGATTACACCGGGGAGCTGTTTTTT.

The CDR3 nucleotides read TGTGCCAGCAGTCCCCGGCCTGGGGGCGTGGGTCTTAGCAATCAGCCCCAGCATTTT. Amino acids: CASSPRPGGVGLSNQPQHF. V usage is TRBV28 and J usage is TRBJ1-5; D possibly corresponds to TRBD1 (6 bases). Trimming took off 5 bases at V and 0 bases at J, with 23 bases between the two ends. Germline lookup yields CDR1 MDHEN and CDR2 SYDVKM. The CDR3 totals 19 residues.

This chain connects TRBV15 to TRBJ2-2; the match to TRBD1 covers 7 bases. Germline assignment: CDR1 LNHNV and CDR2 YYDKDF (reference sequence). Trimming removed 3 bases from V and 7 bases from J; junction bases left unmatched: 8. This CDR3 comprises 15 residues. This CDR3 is CATSSTGQASGELFF. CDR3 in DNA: TGTGCCACCAGCAGCACCGGACAGGCAAGCGGGGAGCTGTTTTTT.

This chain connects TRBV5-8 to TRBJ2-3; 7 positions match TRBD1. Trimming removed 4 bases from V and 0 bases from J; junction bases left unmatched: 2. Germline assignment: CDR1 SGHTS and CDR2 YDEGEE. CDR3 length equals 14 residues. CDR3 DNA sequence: TGTGCCAGCAGCCTGGGACAGAGCACAGATACGCAGTATTTT. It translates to CASSLGQSTDTQYF. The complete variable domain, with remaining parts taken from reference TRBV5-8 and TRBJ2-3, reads EAGVTQSPTHLIKTRGQQATLRCSPISGHTSVYWYQQALGLGLQFLLWYDEGEERNRGNFPPRFSGRQFPNYSSELNVNALELEDSALYLCASSLGQSTDTQYFGPGTRLTVL.

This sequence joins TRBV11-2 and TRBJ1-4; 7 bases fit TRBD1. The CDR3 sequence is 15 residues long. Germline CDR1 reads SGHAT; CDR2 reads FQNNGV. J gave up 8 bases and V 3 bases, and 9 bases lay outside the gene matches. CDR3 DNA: TGTGCCAGCAGCTTCCCAGTCCCAGGGGGGGAAAAACTGTTTTTT. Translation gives CASSFPVPGGEKLFF.

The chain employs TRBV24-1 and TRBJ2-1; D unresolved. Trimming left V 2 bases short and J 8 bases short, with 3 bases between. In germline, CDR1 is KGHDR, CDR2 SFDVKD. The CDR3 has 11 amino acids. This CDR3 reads CATSDSYEQFF. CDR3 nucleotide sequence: TGTGCCACCAGTGATTCCTATGAGCAGTTCTTC.

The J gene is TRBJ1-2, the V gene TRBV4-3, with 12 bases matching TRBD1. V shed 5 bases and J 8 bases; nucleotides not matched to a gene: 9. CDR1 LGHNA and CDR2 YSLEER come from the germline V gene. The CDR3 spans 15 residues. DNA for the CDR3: TGCGCCAGCAGCTATGGCGGGACAGGGGGCCAGGGCTACACCTTC. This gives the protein CASSYGGTGGQGYTF.

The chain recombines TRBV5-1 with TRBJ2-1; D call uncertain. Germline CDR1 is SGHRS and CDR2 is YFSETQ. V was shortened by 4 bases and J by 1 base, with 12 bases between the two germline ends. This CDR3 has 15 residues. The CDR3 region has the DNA TGCGCCAGCAGCCCTGACGGGTTATCCTACAATGAGCAGTTCTTC. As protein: CASSPDGLSYNEQFF.

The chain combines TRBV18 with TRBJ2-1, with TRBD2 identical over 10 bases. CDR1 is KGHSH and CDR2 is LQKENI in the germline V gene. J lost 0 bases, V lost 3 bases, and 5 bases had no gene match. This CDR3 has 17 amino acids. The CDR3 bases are TGTGCCAGCTCACCCAGGGCTAGCGGGAGCTCCTACAATGAGCAGTTCTTC. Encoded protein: CASSPRASGSSYNEQFF.

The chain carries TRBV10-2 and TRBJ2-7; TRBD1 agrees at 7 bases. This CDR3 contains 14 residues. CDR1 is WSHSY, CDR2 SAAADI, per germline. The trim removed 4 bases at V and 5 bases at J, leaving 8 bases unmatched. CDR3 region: CASSVDRENHEQYF. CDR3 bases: TGCGCCAGCAGTGTAGACAGGGAAAACCACGAGCAGTACTTC.

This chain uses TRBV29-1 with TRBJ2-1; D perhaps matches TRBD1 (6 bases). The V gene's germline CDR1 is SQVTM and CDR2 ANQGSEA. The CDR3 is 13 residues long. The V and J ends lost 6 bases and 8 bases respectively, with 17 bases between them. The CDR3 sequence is CSVTPQGRHEQFF. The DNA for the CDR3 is TGCAGCGTAACCCCCCAGGGGCGACATGAGCAGTTCTTC.

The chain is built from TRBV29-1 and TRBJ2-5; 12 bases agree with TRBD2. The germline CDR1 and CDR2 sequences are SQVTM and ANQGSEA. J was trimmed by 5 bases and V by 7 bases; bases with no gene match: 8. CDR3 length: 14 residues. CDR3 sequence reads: CSGGGLAGGETQYF. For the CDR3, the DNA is TGCAGCGGAGGGGGACTAGCGGGCGGGGAGACCCAGTACTTC.

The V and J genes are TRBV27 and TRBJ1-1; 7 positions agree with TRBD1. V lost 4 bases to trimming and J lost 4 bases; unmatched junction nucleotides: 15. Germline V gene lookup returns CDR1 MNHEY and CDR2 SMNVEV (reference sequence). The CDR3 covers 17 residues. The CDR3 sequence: CASSSGGGDTGFTEAFF. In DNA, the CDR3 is TGTGCCAGCAGTTCAGGAGGGGGCGACACAGGGTTCACTGAAGCTTTCTTT.

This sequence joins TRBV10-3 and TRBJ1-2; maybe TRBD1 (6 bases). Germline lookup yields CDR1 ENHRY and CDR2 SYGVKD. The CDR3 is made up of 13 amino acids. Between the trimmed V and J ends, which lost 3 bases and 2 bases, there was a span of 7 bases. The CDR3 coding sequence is TGTGCCATCAGTGACGGGACAAACTATGGCTACACCTTC. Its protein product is CAISDGTNYGYTF.

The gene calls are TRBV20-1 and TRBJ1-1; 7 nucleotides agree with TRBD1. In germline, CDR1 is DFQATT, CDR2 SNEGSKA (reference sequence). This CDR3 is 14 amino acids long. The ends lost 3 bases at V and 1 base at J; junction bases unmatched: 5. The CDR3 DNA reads TGCAGTGCTAGTGCGGGACAGCGGAACACTGAAGCTTTCTTT. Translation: CSASAGQRNTEAFF.

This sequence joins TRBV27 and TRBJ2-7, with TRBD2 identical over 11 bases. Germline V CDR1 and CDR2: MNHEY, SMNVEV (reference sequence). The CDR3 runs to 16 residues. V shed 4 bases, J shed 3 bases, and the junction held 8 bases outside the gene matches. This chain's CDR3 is CASSSLLAGDLYEQYF. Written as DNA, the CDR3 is TGTGCCAGCAGTTCCCTACTAGCGGGGGACCTCTACGAGCAGTACTTC.

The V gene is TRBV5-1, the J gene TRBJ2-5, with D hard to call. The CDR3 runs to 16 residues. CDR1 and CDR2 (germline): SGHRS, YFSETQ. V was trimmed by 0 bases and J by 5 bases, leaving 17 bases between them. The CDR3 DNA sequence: TGCGCCAGCAGCTTGGTTCCCGGCAGTCAAGCGGAGACCCAGTACTTC. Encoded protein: CASSLVPGSQAETQYF. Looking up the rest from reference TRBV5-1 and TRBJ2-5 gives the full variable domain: KAGVTQTPRYLIKTRGQQVTLSCSPISGHRSVSWYQQTPGQGLQFLFEYFSETQRNKGNFPGRFSGRQFSNSRSEMNVSTLELGDSALYLCASSLVPGSQAETQYFGPGTRLLVL.

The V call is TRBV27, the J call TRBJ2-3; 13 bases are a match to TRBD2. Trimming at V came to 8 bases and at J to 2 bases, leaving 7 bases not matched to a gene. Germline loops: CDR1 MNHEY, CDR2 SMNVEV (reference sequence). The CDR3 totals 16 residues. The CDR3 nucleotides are TGTGCCAGCCAAGGACTAGCGGGAGCGACCACAGATACGCAGTATTTT. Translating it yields CASQGLAGATTDTQYF.

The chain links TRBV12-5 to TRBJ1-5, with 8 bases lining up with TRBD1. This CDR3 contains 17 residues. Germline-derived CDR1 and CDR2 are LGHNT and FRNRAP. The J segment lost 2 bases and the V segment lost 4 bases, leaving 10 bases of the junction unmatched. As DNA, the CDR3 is TGTGCTAGTGGTTGCCCTGGGACAGGCGGTGGCAATCAGCCCCAGCATTTT. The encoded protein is CASGCPGTGGGNQPQHF.

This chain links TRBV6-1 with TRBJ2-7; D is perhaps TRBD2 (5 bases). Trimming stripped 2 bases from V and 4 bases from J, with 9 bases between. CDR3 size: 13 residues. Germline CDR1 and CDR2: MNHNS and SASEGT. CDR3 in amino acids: CASSERTAYEQYF. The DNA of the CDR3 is TGTGCCAGCAGTGAAAGGACTGCGTACGAGCAGTACTTC.

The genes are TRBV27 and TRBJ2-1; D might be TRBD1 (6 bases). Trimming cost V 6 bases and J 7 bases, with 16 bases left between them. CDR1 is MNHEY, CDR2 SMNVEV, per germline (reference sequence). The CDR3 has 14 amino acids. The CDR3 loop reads CASRPRPRGNEQFF. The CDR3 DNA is TGTGCCAGCAGACCAAGACCGAGGGGGAATGAGCAGTTCTTC.

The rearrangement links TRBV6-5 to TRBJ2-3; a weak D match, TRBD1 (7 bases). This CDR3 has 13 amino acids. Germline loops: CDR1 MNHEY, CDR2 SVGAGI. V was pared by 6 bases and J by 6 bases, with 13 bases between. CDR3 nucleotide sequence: TGTGCCAGCAGAACCAGGGGGGTGGATACGCAGTATTTT. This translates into CASRTRGVDTQYF.

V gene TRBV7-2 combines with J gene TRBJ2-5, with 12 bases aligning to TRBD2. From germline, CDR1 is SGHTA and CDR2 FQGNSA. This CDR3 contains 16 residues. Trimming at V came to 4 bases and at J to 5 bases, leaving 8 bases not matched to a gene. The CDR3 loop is CASSYKTSGGHETQYF. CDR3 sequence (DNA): TGTGCCAGCAGCTACAAGACTAGCGGGGGACATGAGACCCAGTACTTC.